This TCR beta chain originates from a study of T cell changes during pregnancy in multiple sclerosis. Germline CDR1 reads SGHKS; CDR2 reads YYEKEE (reference sequence). The CDR3 covers 15 residues. The V end lost 5 bases, the J end lost 1 base, and 15 bases lay between the germline ends. Generated by immunoSEQ multiplex PCR, the TCRdb table keeps only in-frame clones and is missing some. Of roughly 57,000 clones in the sample, more than 75% were seen once. The chain recombines TRBV5-5 with TRBJ1-1, with D perhaps TRBD1 (5 bases). The source is a female donor with multiple sclerosis, enrolled in a pregnancy study. The sample consisted of CD8+ T cells from peripheral blood mononuclear cells, taken before pregnancy. CDR3 region: CASRPYPQGNTEAFF. DNA of the CDR3: TGTGCCAGCAGACCGTACCCTCAGGGGAACACTGAAGCTTTCTTT. Supplemented by reference TRBV5-5 and TRBJ1-1, the full variable domain reads DAGVTQSPTHLIKTRGQQVTLRCSPISGHKSVSWYQQVLGQGPQFIFQYYEKEERGRGNFPDRFSARQFPNYSSELNVNALLLGDSALYLCASRPYPQGNTEAFFGQGTRLTVV.